This T cell receptor (beta chain) was sequenced for a study of CD8 T cells in ankylosing spondylitis. Study observations and caveats: Clones tied to disease were said to be significantly enriched in matched ankylosing spondylitis synovial fluid. What seemed typical of ankylosing spondylitis blood was a TCR beta motif built from about 8 highly homologous variants.

In making TCR beta libraries, quantitative 5'-RACE with molecular barcodes was used. Each CDR3 protein is one row after TCRdb ran MiXCR on the 5' RACE reads. There are about 540,000 distinct CDR3 sequences in the sample; about an eighth occur only once, and about 6.8% lies in the top ten. After removal of 4 bases from V and 8 bases from J, the junction contained 6 bases not matched to a gene. The CDR3 is 14 amino acids. From germline, CDR1 is LNHNV and CDR2 YYDKDF (reference sequence). In its sample, this clonotype was seen a few times. Its antigen is unidentified. The gene calls are TRBV15 and TRBJ2-1, with 9 nucleotides matching TRBD1. The sequence was collected from a male donor with ankylosing spondylitis. Sequencing was done on a sample of blood, either unsorted or a sorted T cell fraction (not recorded which). The CDR3 DNA reads as TGTGCCACCAGCACCCGGGACAGGGTGGATGAGCAGTTCTTC. Encoded protein: CATSTRDRVDEQFF.